This TCR beta chain was obtained from a study of beta chain features in type 1 diabetes. Concerning this clone itself: Its antigen is unknown. Other DNA sequences of this sample code for an identical CDR3.

Study-wide results and limits: Cells expressing TCR highly could be over-represented by cDNA sequencing. TCRB CDR3s from Type 1 diabetes patients were moderately but significantly shorter in all four CD4+ subsets. Patients' naive, central memory and regulatory TCRB repertoires appeared more alike than those of healthy donors. Fewer junction insertions and more nucleotide deletions appeared in type 1 diabetes patients.

Every bit of the isolated RNA underwent reverse transcription, so sequencing read expressed TCRB transcripts. This table comes from immunoSEQ multiplex PCR, and its TCRdb copy is limited to in-frame clones, with some not included. This table has roughly 340,000 clones, approximately 15% appearing once. The sequence derives from a woman aged 18-35 years with type 1 diabetes. Sample: naive CD4+ T cells from blood.

CDR3 coding DNA: TGTGCCAGCTCACCAGGACTAGCCCGTGAGACCCAGTACTTC. This encodes CASSPGLARETQYF. The J gene is TRBJ2-5, the V gene TRBV18; 8 nucleotides align to TRBD2. This CDR3 is built from 14 residues. V lost 2 bases and J lost 5; bases outside the gene matches: 4. Germline V gene lookup returns CDR1 KGHSH and CDR2 LQKENI. The entire variable domain, with the rest obtained from reference TRBV18 and TRBJ2-5, is as follows: NAGVMQNPRHLVRRRGQEARLRCSPMKGHSHVYWYRQLPEEGLKFMVYLQKENIIDESGMPKERFSAEFPKEGPSILRIQQVVRGDSAAYFCASSPGLARETQYFGPGTRLLVL.